Detailed here is one T cell receptor beta chain. The sample is drawn from a study of shared clonotypes between healthy human individuals. TCRdb keeps only in-frame clones here, not all; method: immunoSEQ multiplex PCR. In the table there are 300,000 to 400,000 clones, roughly 87% of which are singletons. CDR3 length equals 14 residues. CDR1 and CDR2 from the germline V gene are MGHRA and YSYEKL. V lost 0 bases and J lost 1, with 7 bases in between. The sample consisted of memory CD8+ T cells sorted from blood. Subset denoted: CD45RO+ cells pooled with CCR7-negative TemRA cells. The clonotype originates from a man aged 18 to 30 in good health. The rearrangement links TRBV4-1 to TRBJ2-7; D not certain. Here the CDR3 reads CASSQEPFSYEQYF. The CDR3 DNA sequence: TGCGCCAGCAGCCAAGAGCCCTTTTCCTACGAGCAGTACTTC.